The rows below give T cell receptor beta chains drawn from one sample of a study of T-cell memory formation after mild COVID-19. TCRdb re-analysed the 5' RACE reads in MiXCR, keeping a single row per CDR3 protein. Seen here are 470,000 or so distinct CDR3 sequences, about a sixth observed once, and the top ten hold about 22%. The source material was PBMCs or a T cell subset sorted from them (not recorded which). Receptors originate from a man aged 18 to 30 who had mild COVID-19 (a few samples of this study predate the infection). Cell type and time point are not known. Both conserved end residues are part of each CDR3. A D gene is named only where the DNA matches it firmly. The size of a clone is reported for some rows only, either as once, few or many, or as a class for expanded clones.

abundance: .
j_gene: TRBJ2-3
d_gene: TRBD1
v_gene: TRBV9
CDR3nt: TGTGCCAGCAGCGTAGGGGGACAGGGCCCAGATACGCAGTATTTT
CDR3aa: CASSVGGQGPDTQYF

abundance: few
j_gene: TRBJ2-7
d_gene: .
v_gene: TRBV5-1
CDR3nt: TGCGCCAGCAGCCGACCTACGGACAGCCCTGAGCAGTACTTC
CDR3aa: CASSRPTDSPEQYF

abundance: .
j_gene: TRBJ2-1
d_gene: .
v_gene: TRBV5-1
CDR3nt: TGCGCCAGCAGCTTGGGGCTTGGCGGGGCCTATGAGCAGTTCTTC
CDR3aa: CASSLGLGGAYEQFF

abundance: .
j_gene: TRBJ1-1
d_gene: TRBD1
v_gene: TRBV10-2
CDR3nt: TGCGCCAGCAAAGACAGGGGAAAAGCTTTCTTT
CDR3aa: CASKDRGKAFF

abundance: .
j_gene: TRBJ2-3
d_gene: TRBD2
v_gene: TRBV7-3
CDR3nt: TGTGCCAGCAGCAAAAGCGGACTAGCAGATACGCAGTATTTT
CDR3aa: CASSKSGLADTQYF

abundance: .
j_gene: TRBJ1-5
d_gene: .
v_gene: TRBV20-1
CDR3nt: TGCAGTGCGTGGGGGGGAGGTTACAATCAGCCCCAGCATTTT
CDR3aa: CSAWGGGYNQPQHF

abundance: .
j_gene: TRBJ1-1
d_gene: TRBD1
v_gene: TRBV9
CDR3nt: TGTGCCAGCAGCGTAGCGCGGGACAGAAACACTGAAGCTTTCTTT
CDR3aa: CASSVARDRNTEAFF

abundance: .
j_gene: TRBJ1-2
d_gene: .
v_gene: TRBV6-2/TRBV6-3
CDR3nt: TGTGCCAGCAGTTTCCCAAATGGCTACACCTTC
CDR3aa: CASSFPNGYTF

abundance: few
j_gene: TRBJ1-5
d_gene: .
v_gene: TRBV2
CDR3nt: TGTGCCAGCACTGGGGTGGATAGCAATCAGCCCCAGCATTTT
CDR3aa: CASTGVDSNQPQHF

abundance: .
j_gene: TRBJ1-5
d_gene: TRBD1
v_gene: TRBV6-2/TRBV6-3
CDR3nt: TGTGCCAGCAGTTACGGCCGGACAGGGGCCAATCAGCCCCAGCATTTT
CDR3aa: CASSYGRTGANQPQHF

abundance: .
j_gene: TRBJ1-4
d_gene: TRBD1
v_gene: TRBV7-9
CDR3nt: TGTGCCAGCAGCATACGGACAGGGGGTGAAAAACTGTTTTTT
CDR3aa: CASSIRTGGEKLFF

abundance: .
j_gene: TRBJ2-2
d_gene: .
v_gene: TRBV12-3/TRBV12-4
CDR3nt: TGTGCCAGCAGTTTTGGAAGGTTCAACACCGGGGAGCTGTTTTTT
CDR3aa: CASSFGRFNTGELFF

abundance: few
j_gene: TRBJ2-3
d_gene: TRBD2
v_gene: TRBV9
CDR3nt: TGTGCCAGCAGCGTTAGCGGGGGGACTAGCACAGATACGCAGTATTTT
CDR3aa: CASSVSGGTSTDTQYF

abundance: .
j_gene: TRBJ2-1
d_gene: TRBD1
v_gene: TRBV4-2
CDR3nt: TGTGCCAGCAGCCAAGTGGGGACAGGGCACAATGAGCAGTTCTTC
CDR3aa: CASSQVGTGHNEQFF

abundance: .
j_gene: TRBJ2-1
d_gene: TRBD2
v_gene: TRBV4-2
CDR3nt: TGTGCCAGCAGCCAGGGGGGGGAATATGGAGATGAGCAGTTCTTC
CDR3aa: CASSQGGEYGDEQFF

abundance: few
j_gene: TRBJ2-4
d_gene: .
v_gene: TRBV4-3
CDR3nt: TGCGCCAGCAGCCAAGCCGAGGGTGTCAAAAACATTCAGTACTTC
CDR3aa: CASSQAEGVKNIQYF

abundance: .
j_gene: TRBJ2-7
d_gene: .
v_gene: TRBV7-9
CDR3nt: TGTGCCAGCAGCACGTTCACGGGGTTTGACGGAACCTACGAGCAGTACTTC
CDR3aa: CASSTFTGFDGTYEQYF

abundance: .
j_gene: TRBJ1-2
d_gene: .
v_gene: TRBV6-2/TRBV6-3
CDR3nt: TGTGCCAGCGGAAGCGGAGTGGCGGCGGGCTACACCTTC
CDR3aa: CASGSGVAAGYTF

abundance: .
j_gene: TRBJ2-3
d_gene: .
v_gene: TRBV15
CDR3nt: TGTGCCACCAGGAAAGTTCCGGGGGACACAGATACGCAGTATTTT
CDR3aa: CATRKVPGDTDTQYF

abundance: few
j_gene: TRBJ2-1
d_gene: TRBD1
v_gene: TRBV29-1
CDR3nt: TGCAGCGTTGTCCCGGGACAGGGGCCTACTTCCTACAATGAGCAGTTCTTC
CDR3aa: CSVVPGQGPTSYNEQFF

abundance: .
j_gene: TRBJ2-7
d_gene: .
v_gene: TRBV6-6
CDR3nt: TGTGCCAGCGGCGGATATACCTACGAGCAGTACTTC
CDR3aa: CASGGYTYEQYF

abundance: few
j_gene: TRBJ2-1
d_gene: TRBD1
v_gene: TRBV11-2
CDR3nt: TGTGCCAGCAGCTTCGGACAGGGGGACGAGCAGTTCTTC
CDR3aa: CASSFGQGDEQFF

abundance: .
j_gene: TRBJ2-5
d_gene: .
v_gene: TRBV27
CDR3nt: TGTGCCAGCGGGAGGACAGAGGCGGGGGCCCAGTACTTC
CDR3aa: CASGRTEAGAQYF

abundance: .
j_gene: TRBJ1-5
d_gene: .
v_gene: TRBV28
CDR3nt: TGTGCCAGCAGTCCCAGGACACATAGCAATCAGCCCCAGCATTTT
CDR3aa: CASSPRTHSNQPQHF

abundance: .
j_gene: TRBJ2-5
d_gene: TRBD1
v_gene: TRBV6-5
CDR3nt: TGTGCCAGCAACAGGGGCACCCAAGAGACCCAGTACTTC
CDR3aa: CASNRGTQETQYF

abundance: .
j_gene: TRBJ1-4
d_gene: .
v_gene: TRBV6-6
CDR3nt: TGTGCCAGCAGTTACAGAGCATCGGGAGAAAAACTGTTTTTT
CDR3aa: CASSYRASGEKLFF

abundance: few
j_gene: TRBJ1-5
d_gene: TRBD1
v_gene: TRBV4-3
CDR3nt: TGCGCCAGCAGCCAGGACAGGGGACTAGTTCAGCCCCAGCATTTT
CDR3aa: CASSQDRGLVQPQHF

abundance: many
j_gene: TRBJ1-4
d_gene: .
v_gene: TRBV10-3
CDR3nt: TGTGCCATCGGGACCGCCACTGAAAAACTGTTTTTT
CDR3aa: CAIGTATEKLFF